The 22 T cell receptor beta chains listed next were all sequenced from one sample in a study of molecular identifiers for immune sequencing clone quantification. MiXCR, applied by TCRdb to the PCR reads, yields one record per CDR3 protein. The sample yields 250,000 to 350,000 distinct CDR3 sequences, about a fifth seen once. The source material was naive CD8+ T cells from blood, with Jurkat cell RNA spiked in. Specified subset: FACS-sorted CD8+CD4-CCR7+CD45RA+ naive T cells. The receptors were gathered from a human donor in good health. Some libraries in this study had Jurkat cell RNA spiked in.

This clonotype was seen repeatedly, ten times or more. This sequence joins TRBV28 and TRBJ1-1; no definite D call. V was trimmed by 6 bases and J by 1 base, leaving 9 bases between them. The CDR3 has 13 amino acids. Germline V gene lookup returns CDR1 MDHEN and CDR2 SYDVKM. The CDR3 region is CASSAVANTEAFF. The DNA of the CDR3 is TGTGCCAGCAGCGCGGTAGCGAACACTGAAGCTTTCTTT.

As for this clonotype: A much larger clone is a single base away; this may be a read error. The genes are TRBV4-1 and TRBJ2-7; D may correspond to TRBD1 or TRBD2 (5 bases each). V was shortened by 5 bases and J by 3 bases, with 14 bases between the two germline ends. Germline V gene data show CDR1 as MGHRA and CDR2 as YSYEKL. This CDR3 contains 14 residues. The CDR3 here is CASSARDEDYEQYF. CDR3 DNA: TGCGCCAGCAGCGCTCGGGACGAAGACTACGAGCAGTACTTC.

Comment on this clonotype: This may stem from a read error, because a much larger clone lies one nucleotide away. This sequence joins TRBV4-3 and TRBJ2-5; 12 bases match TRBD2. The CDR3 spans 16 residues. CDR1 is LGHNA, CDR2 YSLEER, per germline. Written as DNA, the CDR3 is TGCGCCAGCAGCCATTCTAGCGGGGGGGCCGGGGAGATCCAGTACTTC. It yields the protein CASSHSSGGAGEIQYF.

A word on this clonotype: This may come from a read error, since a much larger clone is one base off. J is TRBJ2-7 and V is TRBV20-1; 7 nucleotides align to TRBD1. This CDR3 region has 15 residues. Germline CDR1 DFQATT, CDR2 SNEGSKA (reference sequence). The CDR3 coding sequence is TGCAGTGCTAGAAATTACAGGGGTTTTAGGTACGCGCAGTACTTC. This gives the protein CSARNYRGFRYAQYF.

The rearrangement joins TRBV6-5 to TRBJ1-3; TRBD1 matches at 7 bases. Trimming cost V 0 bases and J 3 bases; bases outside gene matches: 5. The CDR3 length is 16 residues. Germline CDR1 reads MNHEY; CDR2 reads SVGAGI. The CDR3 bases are TGTGCCAGCAGTTACTCATGGGACAGAGTTGGAAACACCATATATTTT. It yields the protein CASSYSWDRVGNTIYF.

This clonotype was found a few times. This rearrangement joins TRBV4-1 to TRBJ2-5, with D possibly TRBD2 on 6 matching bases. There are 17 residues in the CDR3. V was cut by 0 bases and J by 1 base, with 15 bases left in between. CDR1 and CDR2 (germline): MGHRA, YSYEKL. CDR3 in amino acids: CASSQEAGRGGQETQYF. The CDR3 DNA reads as TGCGCCAGCAGCCAAGAGGCGGGGCGCGGAGGCCAAGAGACCCAGTACTTC.

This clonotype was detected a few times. CDR3 bases: TGTGCCAGCAGCCATCGAACAGGGGTGGAAGAGACCCAGTACTTC. This gives the protein CASSHRTGVEETQYF. The V and J genes are TRBV3-1 and TRBJ2-5; 7 bases fit TRBD1. V lost 3 bases and J lost 3; bases outside the gene matches: 7. The CDR3 is 15 amino acids. Germline CDR1 is LGHDT and CDR2 is YNNKEL (reference sequence).

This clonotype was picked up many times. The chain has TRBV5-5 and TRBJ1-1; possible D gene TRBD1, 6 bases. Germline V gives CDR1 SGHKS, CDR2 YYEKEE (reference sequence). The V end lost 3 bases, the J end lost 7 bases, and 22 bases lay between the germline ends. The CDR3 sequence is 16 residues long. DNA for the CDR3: TGTGCCAGCAGCTCGATGAGCCGGGGGGCAGCCTTTGAAGCTTTCTTT. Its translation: CASSSMSRGAAFEAFF.

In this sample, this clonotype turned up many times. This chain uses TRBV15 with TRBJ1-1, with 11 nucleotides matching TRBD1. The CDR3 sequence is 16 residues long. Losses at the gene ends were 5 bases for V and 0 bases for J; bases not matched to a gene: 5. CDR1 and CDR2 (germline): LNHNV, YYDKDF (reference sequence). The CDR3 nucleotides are TGTGCCACCAGCCCACGGACAGGGGGCATGAACACTGAAGCTTTCTTT. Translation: CATSPRTGGMNTEAFF.

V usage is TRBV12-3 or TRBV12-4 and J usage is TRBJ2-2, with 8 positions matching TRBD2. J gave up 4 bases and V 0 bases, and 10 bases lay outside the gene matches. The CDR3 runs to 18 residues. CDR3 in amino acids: CASSLAWVAGTSTGELFF. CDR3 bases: TGTGCCAGCAGTTTAGCTTGGGTAGCGGGGACGAGCACCGGGGAGCTGTTTTTT.

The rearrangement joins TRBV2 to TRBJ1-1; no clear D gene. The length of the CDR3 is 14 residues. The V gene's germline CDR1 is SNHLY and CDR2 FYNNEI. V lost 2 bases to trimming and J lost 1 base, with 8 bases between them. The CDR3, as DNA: TGTGCCAGCAGTGAATTCCCAGAGAACACTGAAGCTTTCTTT. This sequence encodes CASSEFPENTEAFF.

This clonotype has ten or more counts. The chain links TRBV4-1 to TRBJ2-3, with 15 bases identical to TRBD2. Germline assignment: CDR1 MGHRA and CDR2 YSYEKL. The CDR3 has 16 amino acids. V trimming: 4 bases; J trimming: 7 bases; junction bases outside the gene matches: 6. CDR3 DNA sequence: TGCGCCAGCAGCCGGGGGACTAGCGGGGGGTCTCATACGCAGTATTTT. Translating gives CASSRGTSGGSHTQYF.

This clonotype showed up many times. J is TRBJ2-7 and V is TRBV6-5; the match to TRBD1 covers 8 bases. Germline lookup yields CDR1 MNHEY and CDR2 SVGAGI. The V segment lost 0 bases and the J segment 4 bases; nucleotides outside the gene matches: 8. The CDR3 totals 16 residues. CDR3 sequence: CASSYSRETGDYEQYF. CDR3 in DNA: TGTGCCAGCAGTTACTCGAGAGAGACAGGGGATTACGAGCAGTACTTC.

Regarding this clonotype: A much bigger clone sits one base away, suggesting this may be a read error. CDR3 protein: CASSQGHGVDNEQFF. In nucleotides, the CDR3 is TGTGCCAGCAGCCAAGGACATGGAGTGGACAATGAGCAGTTCTTC. The chain has TRBV14 and TRBJ2-1; D gene ambiguous. Germline CDR1 reads SGHDN; CDR2 reads FVKESK. The CDR3 runs to 15 residues. V lost 1 base and J 5 bases, leaving 12 bases between the germline ends.

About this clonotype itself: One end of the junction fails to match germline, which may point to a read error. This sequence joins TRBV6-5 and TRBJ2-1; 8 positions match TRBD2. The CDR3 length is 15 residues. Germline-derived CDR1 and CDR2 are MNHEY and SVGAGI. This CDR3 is CASSSAGGPYSEQFF. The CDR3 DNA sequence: TGTGCCAGCAGTTCTGCGGGGGGACCCTACAGTGAGCAGTTCTTC.

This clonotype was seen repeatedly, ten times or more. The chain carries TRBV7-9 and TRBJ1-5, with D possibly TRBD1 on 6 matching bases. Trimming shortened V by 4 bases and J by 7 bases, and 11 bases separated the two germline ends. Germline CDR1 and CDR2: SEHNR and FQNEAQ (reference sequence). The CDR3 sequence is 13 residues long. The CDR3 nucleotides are TGTGCCAGCAGCTCTGGGGGCACCCAGCCCCAGCATTTT. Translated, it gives CASSSGGTQPQHF.

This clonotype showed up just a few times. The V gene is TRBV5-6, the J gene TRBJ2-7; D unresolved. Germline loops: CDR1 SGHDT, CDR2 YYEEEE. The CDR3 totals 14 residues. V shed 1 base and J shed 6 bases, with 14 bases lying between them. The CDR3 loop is CASSLPATSVEQYF. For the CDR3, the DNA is TGTGCCAGCAGCTTGCCAGCAACGTCTGTCGAGCAGTACTTC.

CDR3 nucleotides: TGTGCCTGGAGCGAGACCTGGACGTTTTACGAGCAGTACTTC. The encoded protein is CAWSETWTFYEQYF. The chain uses TRBV30 and TRBJ2-7; D unresolved. The germline CDR1 and CDR2 sequences are GTSNPN and SVGIG (reference sequence). The CDR3 sequence is 14 residues long. The ends were cut back, 3 bases at V and 4 bases at J, with 16 bases in the middle.

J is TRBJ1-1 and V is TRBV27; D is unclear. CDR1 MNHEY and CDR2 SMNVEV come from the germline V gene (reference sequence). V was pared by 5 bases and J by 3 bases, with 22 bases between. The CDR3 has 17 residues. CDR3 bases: TGTGCCAGCAGTCCTTTACTCGCGTCCTCACCCCACACTGAAGCTTTCTTT. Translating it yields CASSPLLASSPHTEAFF.

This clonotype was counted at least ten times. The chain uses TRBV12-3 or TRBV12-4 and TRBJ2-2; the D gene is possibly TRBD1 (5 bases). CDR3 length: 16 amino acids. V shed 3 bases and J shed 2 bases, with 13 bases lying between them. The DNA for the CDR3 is TGTGCCAGCAGTTTTCTCCAGGGCGCTAACACCGGGGAGCTGTTTTTT. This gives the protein CASSFLQGANTGELFF.

In nucleotides, the CDR3 is TGTGCCAGCAGCTCCCAGAGAATAGATGGCTACACCTTC. It codes for CASSSQRIDGYTF. This chain uses TRBV7-9 with TRBJ1-2; D is uncertain. Germline lookup yields CDR1 SEHNR and CDR2 FQNEAQ (reference sequence). V was cut by 4 bases and J by 6 bases, with 12 bases left in between. This CDR3 is built from 13 residues.

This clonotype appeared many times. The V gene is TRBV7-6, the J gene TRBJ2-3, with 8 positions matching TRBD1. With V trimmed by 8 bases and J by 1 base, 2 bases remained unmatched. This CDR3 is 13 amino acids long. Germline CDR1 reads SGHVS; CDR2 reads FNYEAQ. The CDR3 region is CASSRGRTDTQYF. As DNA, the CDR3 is TGTGCCAGCTCCAGGGGGCGCACAGATACGCAGTATTTT.